This T cell receptor beta chain comes out of a study of control samples from healthy donors and cancer patients. Sequencing was performed with immunoSEQ multiplex PCR; in TCRdb, only in-frame clones are kept and a portion is missing. The sample carries approximately 70,000 clones, about 92% recorded once. Germline V lookup: CDR1 SGHKS, CDR2 YYEKEE (reference sequence). The CDR3 is 13 residues long. Trimming took 3 bases from V and 8 from J, leaving 14 bases between them. This rearrangement joins TRBV5-5 to TRBJ1-2, with a weak D call TRBD1 (6 bases). Sequenced input: PBMCs. The origin of this receptor is a man aged 60 to 69 with colorectal cancer. The chain's CDR3 is CASSSGGAGGYTF. The DNA for the CDR3 is TGTGCCAGCAGCTCCGGGGGGGCTGGCGGCTACACCTTC.